This T cell receptor (beta chain) emerged from a study of blood T cell repertoires in COVID-19. Across the study: PBMCs, B-cell-depleted T cells, or T cells provided the cDNA or gDNA that made up the material.

Using immunoSEQ multiplex PCR, the repertoire was profiled, and TCRdb retains in-frame clones only, with some absent. The sample consists of 65,000 to 90,000 clones, 89% of them appearing once. The germline CDR1 and CDR2 sequences are SEHNR and FQNEAQ (reference sequence). Trimming cost V 5 bases and J 6 bases, with 16 bases left between them. This CDR3 is built from 14 residues. This clonotype was sampled from a man aged 50 to 60 with acute or convalescent COVID-19. Sequenced material: peripheral blood. The chain recombines TRBV7-9 with TRBJ1-2, with D unresolved. For the CDR3, the DNA is TGTGCCAGCAGCGCGGACGGCGGGCGTAATGGCTACACCTTC. It translates to CASSADGGRNGYTF. The whole variable domain, remainder taken from reference TRBV7-9 and TRBJ1-2, is DTGVSQNPRHKITKRGQNVTFRCDPISEHNRLYWYRQTLGQGPEFLTYFQNEAQLEKSRLLSDRFSAERPKGSFSTLEIQRTEQGDSAMYLCASSADGGRNGYTFGSGTRLTVV.